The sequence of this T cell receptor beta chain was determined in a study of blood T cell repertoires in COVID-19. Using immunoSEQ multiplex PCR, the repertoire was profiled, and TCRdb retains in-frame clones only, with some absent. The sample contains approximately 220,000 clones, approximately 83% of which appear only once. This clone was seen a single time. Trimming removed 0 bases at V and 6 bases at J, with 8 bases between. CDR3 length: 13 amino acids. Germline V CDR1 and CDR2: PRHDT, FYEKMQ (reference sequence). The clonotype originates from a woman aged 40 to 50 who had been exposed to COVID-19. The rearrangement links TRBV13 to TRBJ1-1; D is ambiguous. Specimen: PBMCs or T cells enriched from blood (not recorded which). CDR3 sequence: CASSLGREPEAFF. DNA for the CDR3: TGTGCCAGCAGCTTAGGCCGTGAGCCTGAAGCTTTCTTT.